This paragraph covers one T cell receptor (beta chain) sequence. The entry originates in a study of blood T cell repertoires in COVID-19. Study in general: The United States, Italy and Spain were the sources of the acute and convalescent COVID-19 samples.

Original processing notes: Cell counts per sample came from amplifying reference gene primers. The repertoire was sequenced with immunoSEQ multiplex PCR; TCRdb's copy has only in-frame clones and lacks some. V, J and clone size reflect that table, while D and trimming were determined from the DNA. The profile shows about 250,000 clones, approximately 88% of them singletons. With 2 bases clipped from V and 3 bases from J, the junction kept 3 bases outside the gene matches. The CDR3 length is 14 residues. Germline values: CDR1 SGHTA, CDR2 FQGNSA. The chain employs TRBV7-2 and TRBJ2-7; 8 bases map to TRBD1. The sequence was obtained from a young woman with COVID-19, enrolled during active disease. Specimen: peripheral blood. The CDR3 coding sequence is TGTGCCAGCAGCTTAAGGACAGGGAACTACGAGCAGTACTTC. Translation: CASSLRTGNYEQYF.